A selection of T cell receptor beta chains follows, all from one sample in a study of T cells after yellow fever vaccination. MiXCR was run by TCRdb on the 5' RACE reads, yielding one entry per CDR3 protein. The profile shows about 350,000 distinct CDR3 sequences, about 8.3% of them singletons. The sample in question was PBMCs, obtained around 45 days after the first yellow fever vaccination. The receptors derive from a man younger than 35 who received the YFV17D yellow fever vaccine. Each CDR3 is given with its conserved first and last residue. Each record gives: CDR3 DNA, CDR3 protein, clone size, V gene, J gene, D gene. The D gene is left open where the match is weak. Rows may omit the clone size; those that give it use once, few, many or a size class.

CDR3nt: TGTGCCAGCAGCTTAACCAGCTCAGTGAATGAGCAGTTCTTC
CDR3aa: CASSLTSSVNEQFF
abundance: NA
v_gene: TRBV11-3
j_gene: TRBJ2-1
d_gene: NA

CDR3nt: TGCGCCAGCAGCTTTGGACCGGGTCTTACGGGAGGCTACACCTTC
CDR3aa: CASSFGPGLTGGYTF
abundance: few
v_gene: TRBV5-1
j_gene: TRBJ1-2
d_gene: NA

CDR3nt: TGTGCCAGTAGTACAAACAGGGCCGGGGGCTACACCTTC
CDR3aa: CASSTNRAGGYTF
abundance: few
v_gene: TRBV19
j_gene: TRBJ1-2
d_gene: NA

CDR3nt: TGCAGTGCCTATTCCACAGGGATCACCAGCTACAATGAGCAGTTCTTC
CDR3aa: CSAYSTGITSYNEQFF
abundance: NA
v_gene: TRBV20-1
j_gene: TRBJ2-1
d_gene: NA

CDR3nt: TGCGCCAGCAGCTTGGCACAGGGGTCCACAGATACGCAGTATTTT
CDR3aa: CASSLAQGSTDTQYF
abundance: few
v_gene: TRBV5-1
j_gene: TRBJ2-3
d_gene: TRBD1

CDR3nt: TGTGCCAGCAGCGTCCGCGGGACTAGCGGGGGTGGGACGGATACGCAGTATTTT
CDR3aa: CASSVRGTSGGGTDTQYF
abundance: few
v_gene: TRBV9
j_gene: TRBJ2-3
d_gene: TRBD2

CDR3nt: TGTGCCAGCAGCTTAGTCGGGTGGAACACCGGGGAGCTGTTTTTT
CDR3aa: CASSLVGWNTGELFF
abundance: NA
v_gene: TRBV7-2
j_gene: TRBJ2-2
d_gene: NA

CDR3nt: TGCGCCAGCACGGACAAAAGGGTAGCTTTCTTT
CDR3aa: CASTDKRVAFF
abundance: NA
v_gene: TRBV4-1
j_gene: TRBJ1-1
d_gene: NA

CDR3nt: TGCAGCGTTGAAAAGGACAGGGGAAGGACCGGGGAGCTGTTTTTT
CDR3aa: CSVEKDRGRTGELFF
abundance: NA
v_gene: TRBV29-1
j_gene: TRBJ2-2
d_gene: TRBD1

CDR3nt: TGTGCCAGCAGTTACTCGGGATCGGTCGGGCAGTACTTC
CDR3aa: CASSYSGSVGQYF
abundance: few
v_gene: TRBV6-5
j_gene: TRBJ2-7
d_gene: NA

CDR3nt: TGCGCCAGCAGCTGGGAGACAGGGTCAGCAGATACGCAGTATTTT
CDR3aa: CASSWETGSADTQYF
abundance: many
v_gene: TRBV5-1
j_gene: TRBJ2-3
d_gene: TRBD1

CDR3nt: TGTGCCAGCAGCTGGGACAGCCGCAATCAGCCCCAGCATTTT
CDR3aa: CASSWDSRNQPQHF
abundance: few
v_gene: TRBV6-1
j_gene: TRBJ1-5
d_gene: TRBD1

CDR3nt: TGCGCCAGCAATGGAGGAGGCCCCGGCGTGGACGGCTACACCTTC
CDR3aa: CASNGGGPGVDGYTF
abundance: many
v_gene: TRBV5-1
j_gene: TRBJ1-2
d_gene: NA

CDR3nt: TGTGCCAGCAGCTTGGAGGTCAGGGAAAACTATGGCTACACCTTC
CDR3aa: CASSLEVRENYGYTF
abundance: many
v_gene: TRBV5-5
j_gene: TRBJ1-2
d_gene: NA

CDR3nt: TGTGCCAGCACCCCGGGGGGGTACACTGAAGCTTTCTTT
CDR3aa: CASTPGGYTEAFF
abundance: NA
v_gene: TRBV6-2/TRBV6-3
j_gene: TRBJ1-1
d_gene: NA

CDR3nt: TGTGCCAGCAGCTTAGGGGACAACGAACTCCAAGAGACCCAGTACTTC
CDR3aa: CASSLGDNELQETQYF
abundance: NA
v_gene: TRBV11-3
j_gene: TRBJ2-5
d_gene: NA

CDR3nt: TGTGCCAGCAGCTTATCTGAAGACCTCTATGGCTACACCTTC
CDR3aa: CASSLSEDLYGYTF
abundance: NA
v_gene: TRBV7-9
j_gene: TRBJ1-2
d_gene: NA

CDR3nt: TGTGCCAGCAGCCCCTCCGGGACAGGGAACTATGGCTACACCTTC
CDR3aa: CASSPSGTGNYGYTF
abundance: few
v_gene: TRBV7-9
j_gene: TRBJ1-2
d_gene: TRBD1

CDR3nt: TGTGCCAGCAGATCTACAGGGTTTACTGGAAACACCATATATTTT
CDR3aa: CASRSTGFTGNTIYF
abundance: few
v_gene: TRBV7-2
j_gene: TRBJ1-3
d_gene: NA

CDR3nt: TGTGCCAGCAGCCCGGACAGGGAACGCGAGCAGTTCTTC
CDR3aa: CASSPDREREQFF
abundance: NA
v_gene: TRBV7-9
j_gene: TRBJ2-1
d_gene: TRBD1

CDR3nt: TGTGCCAGCAGCTTAGGAACAGGCCGTAGGTCTTTC
CDR3aa: CASSLGTGRRSF
abundance: NA
v_gene: TRBV5-4
j_gene: TRBJ2-6
d_gene: NA

CDR3nt: TGTGCCAGCAGCCCGAACACAGGGGCGGTTTCATACAATGAGCAGTTCTTC
CDR3aa: CASSPNTGAVSYNEQFF
abundance: NA
v_gene: TRBV7-7
j_gene: TRBJ2-1
d_gene: TRBD1

CDR3nt: TGTGCCAGCAGTTTAACAGGTTTCCTAGCCAAAAACATTCAGTACTTC
CDR3aa: CASSLTGFLAKNIQYF
abundance: many
v_gene: TRBV12-3/TRBV12-4
j_gene: TRBJ2-4
d_gene: NA

CDR3nt: TGTGCCAGCAGCTACAGCGGGGGGGAATACGAGCAGTACTTC
CDR3aa: CASSYSGGEYEQYF
abundance: few
v_gene: TRBV7-3
j_gene: TRBJ2-7
d_gene: TRBD2

CDR3nt: TGTGCCAGCAGTCAATTCGGGGCCAATCAGCCCCAGCATTTT
CDR3aa: CASSQFGANQPQHF
abundance: few
v_gene: TRBV27
j_gene: TRBJ1-5
d_gene: NA

CDR3nt: TGTGCCAGCTCCCAGCAGGGTGTAAGAAATTCACCCCTCCACTTT
CDR3aa: CASSQQGVRNSPLHF
abundance: NA
v_gene: TRBV18
j_gene: TRBJ1-6
d_gene: NA

CDR3nt: TGTGCCAGCAGCTTCTCTTTCGAACAGGCGCGTGAAAAACTGTTTTTT
CDR3aa: CASSFSFEQAREKLFF
abundance: many
v_gene: TRBV7-2
j_gene: TRBJ1-4
d_gene: NA

CDR3nt: TGTGCCAGCAGCTTAGGGGAGGGGGCCTCGTACAATGAGCAGTTCTTC
CDR3aa: CASSLGEGASYNEQFF
abundance: many
v_gene: TRBV9
j_gene: TRBJ2-1
d_gene: NA

CDR3nt: TGTGCCAGCAGTACACAAACAGGGGGTTTTTTCTATGGCTACACCTTC
CDR3aa: CASSTQTGGFFYGYTF
abundance: NA
v_gene: TRBV27
j_gene: TRBJ1-2
d_gene: TRBD1

CDR3nt: TGTGCCAGCAGCTTATACGAAACCGGGGAGCTGTTTTTT
CDR3aa: CASSLYETGELFF
abundance: many
v_gene: TRBV11-1
j_gene: TRBJ2-2
d_gene: NA

CDR3nt: TGTGCCACCAGCAGAGATCAGGGGTCCGGGGAGCTGTTTTTT
CDR3aa: CATSRDQGSGELFF
abundance: few
v_gene: TRBV15
j_gene: TRBJ2-2
d_gene: NA

CDR3nt: TGTGCCAGCAGCAACTTTCAGGGGGACACCATATATTTT
CDR3aa: CASSNFQGDTIYF
abundance: few
v_gene: TRBV5-5
j_gene: TRBJ1-3
d_gene: TRBD1